The clone carrying this TCR beta chain was observed many times. The antigen is undetermined. 5'-RACE, quantitative and with molecular barcodes, yielded the TCR beta libraries. TCRdb ran MiXCR on the 5' RACE reads and lists one entry per CDR3 protein. The data hold about 240,000 distinct CDR3 sequences, with roughly 8.6% observed a single time. This entry belongs to a study of CD8 T cells in ankylosing spondylitis. Broader study findings: Certain motif variants had earlier been reported in reactive arthritis synovial fluid and blood.

The V gene's germline CDR1 is SGHRS and CDR2 YFSETQ. The CDR3 totals 13 residues. V shed 7 bases and J shed 5 bases, with 13 bases lying between them. The J gene is TRBJ1-5, the V gene TRBV5-1; D may be TRBD1 (6 bases). The sample comprised blood, either unsorted or a sorted T cell fraction (not recorded which). The sequence was collected from a male donor with ankylosing spondylitis or in good health (not recorded which). CDR3 protein: CASREGEDQPQHF. Here the CDR3 DNA reads TGCGCCAGCCGGGAGGGGGAGGATCAGCCCCAGCATTTT.